Each of the 17 T cell receptor beta chains below was sequenced from the same sample in a study of CXCR3-negative and CXCR3-positive naive CD8 T cells. It was by 5' RACE with UMI labels that the TRB cDNA libraries were prepared. TCRdb re-analyzed the 5' RACE reads; it lists each CDR3 protein once, without DNA. The sample is made up of around 40,000 distinct CDR3 sequences, and the top ten hold roughly 14% of it. Sequencing was done on a sample of memory CD8+ T cells from blood. These receptors came from a human donor in good health. Some clones in this sample may be carry-over from other donors' samples.

The chain couples TRBV12-3 or TRBV12-4 to TRBJ2-1. The CDR3 spans 17 residues. CDR3 amino acids: CASSLVFRVQLGDEQFF.

The chain has TRBV6-1 and TRBJ2-3; TCRdb's D call of TRBD2 is untestable without DNA. CDR1 is MNHNS, CDR2 SASEGT, per germline. This CDR3 comprises 15 residues. The CDR3 loop is CASSEALAGGDTQYF.

This chain uses TRBV7-2 with TRBJ2-7; the TRBD1 assignment by TCRdb is unverifiable without DNA. There are 14 residues in the CDR3. Germline CDR1 is SGHTA and CDR2 is FQGNSA. The chain's CDR3 is CASSLVTRGYEQYF.

This clonotype ranks as medium-sized in terms of frequency. The rearrangement uses TRBV6-2 or TRBV6-3 and TRBJ2-1; there is no DNA to check the TCRdb D call of TRBD1. The V gene's germline CDR1 is MNHEY and CDR2 SVGEGT. The CDR3 is 14 residues long. CDR3 region: CASSRGAGIDEQFF.

Frequency places this clonotype as medium-sized (0.01 to 0.1%). The chain employs TRBV2 and TRBJ1-3. From germline, CDR1 is SNHLY and CDR2 FYNNEI. This CDR3 is 18 amino acids long. The CDR3 loop is CASSESGIQSLSGNTIYF.

The V call is TRBV27, the J call TRBJ2-7; checking the TCRdb D call of TRBD1 is not possible without DNA. The CDR3 length is 15 residues. Looked up from germline, CDR1 is MNHEY and CDR2 is SMNVEV (reference sequence). This CDR3 reads CASSFGRGPSYEQYF.

This chain connects TRBV5-5 to TRBJ2-7. Germline assignment: CDR1 SGHKS and CDR2 YYEKEE (reference sequence). This CDR3 region has 15 residues. This CDR3 reads CASSLFQGSAYEQYF.

The rearrangement joins TRBV6-1 to TRBJ1-2; TCRdb outputs TRBD1, but without DNA this stays unchecked. CDR3 length: 13 amino acids. CDR1 and CDR2 (germline): MNHNS, SASEGT. CDR3 residues: CASTPPGLGGYTF.

This rearrangement joins TRBV21-1 to TRBJ1-5; there is no DNA to check the TCRdb D call of TRBD1. TRBV21-1 is noted as a pseudogene. This CDR3 is built from 13 residues. CDR3 residues: CAPRKGDYQPQHF.

This chain's CDR3 is CASRPTRLAGRSDTQYF. The V call is TRBV2, the J call TRBJ2-3; no DNA is available, so the TRBD2 call from TCRdb remains unchecked. From germline, CDR1 is SNHLY and CDR2 FYNNEI. The CDR3 totals 17 residues. The whole variable domain, remainder taken from reference TRBV2 and TRBJ2-3, is EPEVTQTPSHQVTQMGQEVILRCVPISNHLYFYWYRQILGQKVEFLVSFYNNEISEKSEIFDDQFSVERPDGSNFTLKIRSTKLEDSAMYFCASRPTRLAGRSDTQYFGPGTRLTVL.

The V gene is TRBV7-6, the J gene TRBJ1-3; TCRdb outputs TRBD1, but without DNA this stays unchecked. This CDR3 comprises 15 residues. Germline assignment: CDR1 SGHVS and CDR2 FNYEAQ. The CDR3: CASSPTGDPGSTIYF.

The chain uses TRBV5-5 and TRBJ2-2; the TCRdb D gene call, TRBD2, has no DNA to confirm it. The CDR3 consists of 17 residues. CDR1 and CDR2 (germline): SGHKS, YYEKEE (reference sequence). The CDR3 region is CASSSGLAGPNTGELFF. Looking up the rest from reference TRBV5-5 and TRBJ2-2 gives the full variable domain: DAGVTQSPTHLIKTRGQQVTLRCSPISGHKSVSWYQQVLGQGPQFIFQYYEKEERGRGNFPDRFSARQFPNYSSELNVNALLLGDSALYLCASSSGLAGPNTGELFFGEGSRLTVL.

The CDR3 loop reads CASSQDQTGIAGYGYTF. This sequence joins TRBV4-3 and TRBJ1-2. Germline loops: CDR1 LGHNA, CDR2 YSLEER. The CDR3 covers 17 residues.

This chain connects TRBV6-2 or TRBV6-3 to TRBJ2-1; TCRdb outputs TRBD2, but without DNA this stays unchecked. Germline V gene data show CDR1 as MNHEY and CDR2 as SVGEGT. The CDR3 runs to 15 residues. CDR3 protein: CASSLGGGVNNEQFF.

The CDR3: CASSLLRDYEQYF. The chain recombines TRBV5-1 with TRBJ2-7; TCRdb gives TRBD1 as the D gene, but with no DNA this cannot be confirmed. Germline assignment: CDR1 SGHRS and CDR2 YFSETQ. CDR3 length: 13 residues.

The rearrangement joins TRBV4-1 to TRBJ2-1. The germline V gene has CDR1 MGHRA and CDR2 YSYEKL. This CDR3 comprises 14 residues. Here the CDR3 reads CASSQMGSYNEQFF.

This chain's CDR3 is CASSPLLGAYNEQFF. This chain joins TRBV4-1 and TRBJ2-1; TCRdb gives TRBD2 as the D gene, but with no DNA this cannot be confirmed. The CDR3 consists of 15 residues. CDR1 and CDR2 from the germline V gene are MGHRA and YSYEKL.